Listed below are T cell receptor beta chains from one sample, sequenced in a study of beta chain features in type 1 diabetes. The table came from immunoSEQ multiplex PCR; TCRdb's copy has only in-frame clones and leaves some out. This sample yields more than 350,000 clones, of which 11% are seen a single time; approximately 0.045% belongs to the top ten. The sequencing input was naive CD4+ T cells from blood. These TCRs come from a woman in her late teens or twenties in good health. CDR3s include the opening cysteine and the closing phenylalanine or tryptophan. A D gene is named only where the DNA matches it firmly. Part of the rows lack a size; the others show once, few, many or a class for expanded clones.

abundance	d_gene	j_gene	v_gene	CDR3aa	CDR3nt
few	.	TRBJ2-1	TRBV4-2	CASSQAGVGELSYNEQFF	TGTGCCAGCAGCCAAGCTGGCGTGGGGGAGCTTTCCTACAATGAGCAGTTCTTC
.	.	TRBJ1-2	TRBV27	CASSLGVRGYGYTF	TGTGCCAGCAGTTTAGGGGTTAGGGGCTATGGCTACACCTTC
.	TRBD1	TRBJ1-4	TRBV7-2	CASSLVQGANEKLFF	TGTGCCAGCAGCTTAGTCCAGGGGGCCAATGAAAAACTGTTTTTT
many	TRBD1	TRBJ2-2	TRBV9	CASSVTGGSRELFF	TGTGCCAGCAGCGTAACAGGGGGCAGCCGGGAGCTGTTTTTT
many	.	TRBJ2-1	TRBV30	CAWSSLNNEQFF	TGTGCCTGGAGTTCGCTGAACAATGAGCAGTTCTTC
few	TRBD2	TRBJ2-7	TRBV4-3	CASSQVAGASYEQYF	TGCGCCAGCAGCCAAGTGGCGGGAGCCTCCTACGAGCAGTACTTC
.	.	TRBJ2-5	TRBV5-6	CASSSTGEGETQYF	TGTGCCAGCAGCTCGACAGGGGAGGGAGAGACCCAGTACTTC
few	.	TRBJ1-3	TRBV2	CASSEALLSSGNTIYF	TGTGCCAGCAGTGAAGCGCTTCTGAGCTCTGGAAACACCATATATTTT
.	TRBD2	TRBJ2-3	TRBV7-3	CASSFSGGTDTQYF	TGTGCCAGCAGCTTTAGCGGGGGCACAGATACGCAGTATTTT
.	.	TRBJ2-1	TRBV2	CASSENRGGDNEQFF	TGTGCCAGCAGTGAAAATAGGGGCGGAGACAATGAGCAGTTCTTC
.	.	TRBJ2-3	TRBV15	CATSRGASTDTQYF	TGTGCCACCAGCCGTGGGGCTAGCACAGATACGCAGTATTTT
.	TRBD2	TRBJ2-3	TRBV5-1	CASSRGGSAADTQYF	TGCGCCAGCAGCCGGGGCGGGAGCGCGGCGGATACGCAGTATTTT
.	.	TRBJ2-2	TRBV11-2	CASSSLGQLNTGELFF	TGTGCCAGCAGCTCCCTCGGACAGCTGAACACCGGGGAGCTGTTTTTT
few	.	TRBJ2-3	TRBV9	CASSVRYRGQADTQYF	TGTGCCAGCAGCGTAAGATATCGGGGGCAGGCAGATACGCAGTATTTT
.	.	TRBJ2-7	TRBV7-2	CASSFYQSSYEQYF	TGTGCCAGCAGCTTCTACCAGAGCTCCTACGAGCAGTACTTC
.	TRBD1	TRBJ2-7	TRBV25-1	CATARQGGAYEQYF	TGTGCCACCGCCCGACAGGGGGGGGCCTACGAGCAGTACTTC
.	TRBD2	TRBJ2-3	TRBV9	CASSVASLSGSTDTQYF	TGTGCCAGCAGCGTAGCAAGTCTTAGCGGGAGCACAGATACGCAGTATTTT
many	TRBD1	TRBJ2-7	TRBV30	CAWRTGIYEQYF	TGTGCCTGGCGGACAGGGATCTACGAGCAGTACTTC
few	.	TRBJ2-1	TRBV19	CASSPDIIEMGQFF	TGTGCCAGTAGTCCTGACATCATCGAGATGGGGCAGTTCTTC
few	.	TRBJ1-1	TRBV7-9	CASSPQQGSGTEAFF	TGTGCCAGCAGCCCGCAACAGGGTTCGGGCACTGAAGCTTTCTTT
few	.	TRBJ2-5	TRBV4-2	CASSQREETQYF	TGTGCCAGCAGCCAACGGGAGGAGACCCAGTACTTC
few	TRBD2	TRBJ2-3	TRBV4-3	CASSPLSGRAQDTQYF	TGCGCCAGCAGCCCTCTTAGCGGGAGGGCCCAAGATACGCAGTATTTT
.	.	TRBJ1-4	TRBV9	CASSVFGSEKLFF	TGTGCCAGCAGCGTTTTCGGGAGTGAAAAACTGTTTTTT
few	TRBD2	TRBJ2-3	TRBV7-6	CASTPRLAGDSTDTQYF	TGTGCCAGCACTCCCCGACTAGCGGGGGATAGCACAGATACGCAGTATTTT
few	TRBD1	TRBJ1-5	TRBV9	CASSPRTGENQPQHF	TGTGCCAGCAGCCCCCGGACAGGAGAGAATCAGCCCCAGCATTTT
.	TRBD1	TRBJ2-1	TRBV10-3	CAISLGQVLYNEQFF	TGTGCCATCAGCTTAGGACAGGTCTTATACAATGAGCAGTTCTTC
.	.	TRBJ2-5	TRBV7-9	CASSLAGAPTETQYF	TGTGCCAGCAGCTTAGCGGGGGCCCCCACAGAGACCCAGTACTTC
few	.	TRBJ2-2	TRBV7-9	CASKRSTGELFF	TGTGCCAGCAAGAGATCCACCGGGGAGCTGTTTTTT
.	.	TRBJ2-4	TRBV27	CASSPIGELAKNIQYF	TGTGCCAGCAGCCCCATAGGGGAACTAGCCAAAAACATTCAGTACTTC
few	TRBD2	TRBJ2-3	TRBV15	CATSRGGGTDTQYF	TGTGCCACCAGCCGGGGGGGAGGCACAGATACGCAGTATTTT
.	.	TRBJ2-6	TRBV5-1	CASSPSGANVLTF	TGCGCCAGCTCCCCCTCTGGGGCCAACGTCCTGACTTTC
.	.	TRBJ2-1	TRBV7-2	CASSLGVGLHEFF	TGTGCCAGCAGCTTAGGCGTGGGGCTTCACGAGTTCTTC
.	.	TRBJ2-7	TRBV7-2	CASSSQDGSYEQYF	TGTGCCAGCAGCTCTCAGGACGGATCCTACGAGCAGTACTTC
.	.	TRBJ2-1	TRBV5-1	CASSLAGALYNEQFF	TGCGCCAGCAGCTTGGCCGGGGCACTCTACAATGAGCAGTTCTTC
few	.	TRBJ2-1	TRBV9	CASSVGSIYNEQFF	TGTGCCAGCAGCGTAGGTTCGATTTACAATGAGCAGTTCTTC
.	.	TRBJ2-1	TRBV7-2	CASGGEQFF	TGTGCCAGCGGAGGTGAGCAGTTCTTC
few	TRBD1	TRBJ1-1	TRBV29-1	CSADRGNTEAFF	TGCAGCGCCGACAGGGGGAACACTGAAGCTTTCTTT
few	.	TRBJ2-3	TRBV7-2	CASSFGGGTDTQYF	TGTGCCAGCAGCTTCGGCGGGGGCACAGATACGCAGTATTTT
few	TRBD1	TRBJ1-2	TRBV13	CASRRQGSYGYTF	TGTGCCAGCAGGCGACAGGGGAGCTATGGCTACACCTTC
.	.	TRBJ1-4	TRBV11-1	CASSPGRQASGEKLFF	TGTGCCAGCAGCCCAGGGCGCCAGGCGAGTGGAGAAAAACTGTTTTTT
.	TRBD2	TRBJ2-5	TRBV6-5	CASSYSGGRIETQYF	TGTGCCAGCAGTTACTCGGGGGGGAGGATAGAGACCCAGTACTTC
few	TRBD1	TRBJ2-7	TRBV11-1	CASSRDRGEQYF	TGTGCCAGCAGCCGGGACAGGGGCGAGCAGTACTTC
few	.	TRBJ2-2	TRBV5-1	CASSPGGLLNTGELFF	TGCGCCAGCAGCCCGGGCGGACTACTTAACACCGGGGAGCTGTTTTTT
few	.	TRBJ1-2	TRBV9	CASSVVIGTGSYGYTF	TGTGCCAGCAGCGTAGTAATCGGTACCGGCAGCTATGGCTACACCTTC
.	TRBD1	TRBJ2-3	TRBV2	CASRRTGSTDTQYF	TGTGCCAGCAGGCGGACAGGAAGCACAGATACGCAGTATTTT
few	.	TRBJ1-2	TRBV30	CAWSVRELRSYGYTF	TGTGCCTGGAGTGTACGGGAGCTAAGGTCCTATGGCTACACCTTC
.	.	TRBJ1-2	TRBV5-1	CASSLEGPTGYDGYTF	TGCGCCAGCAGCTTGGAGGGGCCTACAGGGTATGATGGCTACACCTTC
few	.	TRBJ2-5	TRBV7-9	CASSLTSFLETQYF	TGTGCCAGCAGCCTTACTAGTTTCCTGGAGACCCAGTACTTC
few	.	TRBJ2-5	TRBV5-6	CASSFRNQETQYF	TGTGCCAGCAGCTTCCGGAACCAAGAGACCCAGTACTTC
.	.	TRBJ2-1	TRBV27	CASSLEQNRANGEQFF	TGTGCCAGCAGTTTGGAACAGAACCGAGCCAATGGTGAGCAGTTCTTC
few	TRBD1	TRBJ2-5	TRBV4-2	CASSPYRGRETQYF	TGTGCCAGCAGCCCGTACAGGGGGCGGGAGACCCAGTACTTC
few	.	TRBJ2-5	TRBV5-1	CASSSSVSQETQYF	TGCGCCAGCAGTAGTTCCGTCAGCCAAGAGACCCAGTACTTC
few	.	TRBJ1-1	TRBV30	CAWNSLLVRDGGEAFF	TGTGCCTGGAACTCTCTGCTGGTCAGGGACGGGGGTGAAGCTTTCTTT
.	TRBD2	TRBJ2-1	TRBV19	CASKTGLTKGEQFF	TGTGCCAGTAAAACGGGACTAACCAAGGGGGAGCAGTTCTTC